This T cell receptor (beta chain) was profiled in a study of shared clonotypes between healthy human individuals. The CDR3 length is 15 residues. V gave up 6 bases and J gave up 8 bases; unmatched junction bases: 17. Per the germline V gene, CDR1 is SQVTM and CDR2 is ANQGSEA. The data were produced by immunoSEQ multiplex PCR, yet TCRdb's version contains in-frame clones alone and is incomplete. In the table there are 150,000 to 200,000 clones, around 63% of which are singletons. The sequence derives from a man aged 25-45 years in good health. The sequenced material came from memory CD4+ T cells sorted from blood. The subset: CD45RA-negative fraction. This chain uses TRBV29-1 with TRBJ1-2; 8 bases align to TRBD1. The DNA for the CDR3 is TGCAGCGTAGATCAACGCAGGGACAGGACGGAAGGCTACACCTTC. Translation gives CSVDQRRDRTEGYTF. The full variable domain, its missing parts supplied by reference TRBV29-1 and TRBJ1-2, is SAVISQKPSRDICQRGTSLTIQCQVDSQVTMMFWYRQQPGQSLTLIATANQGSEATYESGFVIDKFPISRPNLTFSTLTVSNMSPEDSSIYLCSVDQRRDRTEGYTFGSGTRLTVV.